This T cell receptor beta chain was found in a study of blood T cell repertoires in COVID-19. Overall study context: COVID-19 samples from acute and convalescent phases originated in the United States, Italy and Spain. T cells, B-cell-depleted T cells, or PBMCs provided the cDNA or gDNA that served as material.

V lost 4 bases and J lost 4; bases outside the gene matches: 7. CDR1 and CDR2 from the germline V gene are MDHEN and SYDVKM. This CDR3 comprises 15 residues. This clone was detected a few times. In the original workflow: The authors estimated nucleated cell counts from reference gene primer amplification. Here immunoSEQ multiplex PCR was the method, and the copy in TCRdb shows in-frame clones only, minus some. The V and J calls and clone size come from that table; D and trimming were worked out from the DNA. The sample shows over 200,000 clones, about 90% of them seen only once. The rearrangement links TRBV28 to TRBJ1-1, with 9 nucleotides matching TRBD1. The sample taken for sequencing was peripheral blood. The TCR sequence derives from a woman in her fifties or sixties with acute or convalescent COVID-19. The CDR3 nucleotides are TGTGCCAGCAGTTCCCCAGGGACAGGGAGCACTGAAGCTTTCTTT. Translation: CASSSPGTGSTEAFF.